The source of this T cell receptor (beta chain) is a study of T cells in Graves' hyperthyroidism and ophthalmopathy. In regard to this clonotype: Its antigen remains unidentified.

Study-wide points: Most thyroid-expanded clonotypes above 0.001 were also found in blood. Ophthalmopathy was model-predicted a median around seven months pre-onset.

This CDR3 is 13 amino acids long. The V and J ends lost 8 bases and 3 bases respectively, with 13 bases between them. Those patients with uncontrolled infection, other autoimmune disease, pregnancy or lactation were excluded. There were TCR beta CDR3 regions amplified from RNA transcripts. First-round RT-PCR of the TCR CDR3 relied on the HTBI primer set. One entry per CDR3 protein results from TCRdb running MiXCR on the multiplex PCR reads. In the table there are 650,000 to 800,000 distinct CDR3 sequences, about 45% of which are singletons. The clonotype originates from an adult man with Graves' disease, either hyperthyroidism or ophthalmopathy (not recorded which). The chain couples TRBV12-3 or TRBV12-4 to TRBJ2-5; a weak D match, TRBD1 (6 bases). Sequencing input: peripheral blood or thyroid tissue (not recorded which). The CDR3 region has the DNA TGTGCCAGCGGTGCCGGGACAAAAGAGACCCAGTACTTC. Translating it yields CASGAGTKETQYF.